Below are 2 T cell receptor beta chains sequenced from a single sample in a study of human T cells and chemical hapten exposure. TCRdb processed the RACE reads anew with MiXCR; each CDR3 protein has one entry. The sample lists about 85,000 distinct CDR3 sequences; 11% were seen once. Sample time point: patch test 2, 6 weeks after DPC sensitization. Treatment indicated: therapeutic diphenylcyclopropenone sensitization with weekly scalp DPC. This material consisted of whole blood, taken in connection with sensitization to the hapten diphenylcyclopropenone (DPC). The receptor source for this set is a man between 18 and 29 years old with alopecia areata. Some clones in this sample may be carry-over from other donors' samples.

This clonotype has a handful of counts. This chain joins TRBV4-1 and TRBJ1-2, with TRBD1 as a possible D gene (6 bases). V gave up 4 bases and J gave up 2 bases, with 11 bases separating them. The CDR3 consists of 14 residues. CDR1 MGHRA and CDR2 YSYEKL come from the germline V gene. CDR3 in DNA: TGCGCCAGCAGCCGGGACACCACGAACTATGGCTACACCTTC. It is translated as CASSRDTTNYGYTF.

This clonotype was counted a few times. J is TRBJ1-2 and V is TRBV7-3, with D perhaps TRBD1 (6 bases). CDR1 is SGHTA and CDR2 is FQGTGA in the germline V gene. Trimming took off 2 bases at V and 3 bases at J, with 13 bases between the two ends. The CDR3 loop spans 15 amino acids. The CDR3 loop reads CASSLSRDNDYGYTF. The CDR3 DNA reads as TGTGCCAGCAGCTTATCCCGGGACAACGACTATGGCTACACCTTC. Full variable domain (missing parts from reference TRBV7-3 and TRBJ1-2): GAGVSQTPSNKVTEKGKYVELRCDPISGHTALYWYRQSLGQGPEFLIYFQGTGAADDSGLPNDRFFAVRPEGSVSTLKIQRTERGDSAVYLCASSLSRDNDYGYTFGSGTRLTVV.